These 12 T cell receptor beta chains came from one sample sequenced in a study of T cells in localized non-small cell lung cancer. Produced via immunoSEQ multiplex PCR; TCRdb's table is partial and in-frame only. The sample shows over 20,000 clones, approximately 86% of them seen only once. The sample consisted of peripheral blood, taken before any cancer treatment. The receptors come from a female donor aged 60 or older with stage I lung adenocarcinoma.

V and J are TRBV27 and TRBJ2-1; D gene ambiguous. Germline V CDR1 and CDR2: MNHEY, SMNVEV (reference sequence). The CDR3 has 17 amino acids. V gave up 2 bases and J gave up 1 base, with 15 bases separating them. CDR3 sequence (DNA): TGTGCCAGCAGTTTAGAGAAGACACCTTATTCCTACAATGAGCAGTTCTTC. It specifies CASSLEKTPYSYNEQFF.

This chain connects TRBV19 to TRBJ1-1; no definite D call. CDR3 length: 13 residues. Germline CDR1 is LNHDA and CDR2 is SQIVND (reference sequence). Trimming left V 4 bases short and J 0 bases short, with 6 bases between. The CDR3 is CASSRKLNTEAFF. Written as DNA, the CDR3 is TGTGCCAGTAGTAGGAAGTTGAACACTGAAGCTTTCTTT.

This clone has just a few counts. This sample includes further DNA sequences coding for the same CDR3. This chain links TRBV15 with TRBJ1-2; 9 bases agree with TRBD1. Unmatched junction bases numbered 3, after V lost 0 bases and J lost 1 base. The CDR3 has 16 residues. Germline values: CDR1 LNHNV, CDR2 YYDKDF (reference sequence). The CDR3 protein is CATSRDPGQGNYGYTF. The CDR3 DNA follows: TGTGCCACCAGCAGAGATCCGGGACAGGGTAACTATGGCTACACCTTC.

The chain uses TRBV7-9 and TRBJ2-5; D call uncertain. CDR3 length: 11 residues. Trimming left V 5 bases short and J 5 bases short, with 6 bases between. The V gene's germline CDR1 is SEHNR and CDR2 FQNEAQ (reference sequence). The CDR3 DNA reads TGTGCCAGCAGCCATCAGGAGACCCAGTACTTC. Its translation is CASSHQETQYF.

The chain uses TRBV7-3 and TRBJ1-1; no clear D gene. The CDR3 extends over 10 amino acids. V dropped 6 bases and J dropped 4 bases, with 3 bases sitting between them. CDR1 is SGHTA, CDR2 FQGTGA, per germline. CDR3 loop: CASRTTEAFF. CDR3 DNA sequence: TGTGCCAGCAGGACCACTGAAGCTTTCTTT.

The count of this clone is one. The chain recombines TRBV27 with TRBJ2-7; 11 nucleotides line up with TRBD1. Germline V CDR1 and CDR2: MNHEY, SMNVEV (reference sequence). The CDR3 is made up of 13 amino acids. The V segment lost 2 bases and the J segment 9 bases; nucleotides outside the gene matches: 3. CDR3 loop: CASSLGQGAGQYF. In nucleotides, the CDR3 is TGTGCCAGCAGTTTAGGACAGGGGGCCGGGCAGTACTTC.

The sample holds a few counts of this clone. The J gene is TRBJ1-1, the V gene TRBV29-1, with a tentative D call TRBD1 (6 bases). Trimming cost V 5 bases and J 4 bases, with 14 bases left between them. The CDR3 contains 13 residues. Germline CDR1 is SQVTM and CDR2 is ANQGSEA. As DNA, the CDR3 is TGCAGCGTTACCCGGGGAGGGGGCACTGAAGCTTTCTTT. It translates to CSVTRGGGTEAFF.

This rearrangement joins TRBV4-2 to TRBJ1-1, with 7 positions matching TRBD1. Germline CDR1 is LGHNA and CDR2 is YNFKEQ. With 0 bases clipped from V and 2 bases from J, the junction kept 3 bases outside the gene matches. The CDR3 contains 15 residues. The CDR3: CASSQETGPNTEAFF. Written as DNA, the CDR3 is TGTGCCAGCAGCCAAGAGACAGGGCCAAACACTGAAGCTTTCTTT.

The chain has TRBV19 and TRBJ2-1; 7 positions match TRBD1. CDR1 LNHDA and CDR2 SQIVND come from the germline V gene (reference sequence). The CDR3 is 13 amino acids. The junction had 8 bases not matched to a gene; V was cut back by 7 bases and J by 8 bases. CDR3 sequence (DNA): TGTGCCAGTACCACCGACAGGGCCCATGAGCAGTTCTTC. Translating gives CASTTDRAHEQFF.

The genes are TRBV2 and TRBJ2-3; D unresolved. V was cut by 6 bases and J by 0 bases, with 7 bases left in between. This CDR3 has 13 residues. Germline assignment: CDR1 SNHLY and CDR2 FYNNEI. The CDR3 nucleotides read TGTGCCAGCAGGTCCTCTAGCACAGATACGCAGTATTTT. Translation gives CASRSSSTDTQYF.

The chain recombines TRBV27 with TRBJ1-4; D unresolved. The germline V gene encodes CDR1 MNHEY and CDR2 SMNVEV (reference sequence). Trimming shortened V by 0 bases and J by 4 bases, and 9 bases separated the two germline ends. This CDR3 region has 15 residues. The CDR3: CASSLSLADNEKLFF. CDR3 DNA sequence: TGTGCCAGCAGTTTATCGCTGGCTGATAATGAAAAACTGTTTTTT.

The rearrangement joins TRBV10-1 to TRBJ1-2, with 8 bases lining up with TRBD1. The junction had 20 bases not matched to a gene; V was cut back by 5 bases and J by 3 bases. In germline, CDR1 is WNHNN, CDR2 SYGVQD (reference sequence). The CDR3 is 19 amino acids. CDR3 coding DNA: TGCGCCAGCAGTTTAGGTCCGCATTACCGACAGGGGTTTGACTATGGCTACACCTTC. Its translation is CASSLGPHYRQGFDYGYTF.